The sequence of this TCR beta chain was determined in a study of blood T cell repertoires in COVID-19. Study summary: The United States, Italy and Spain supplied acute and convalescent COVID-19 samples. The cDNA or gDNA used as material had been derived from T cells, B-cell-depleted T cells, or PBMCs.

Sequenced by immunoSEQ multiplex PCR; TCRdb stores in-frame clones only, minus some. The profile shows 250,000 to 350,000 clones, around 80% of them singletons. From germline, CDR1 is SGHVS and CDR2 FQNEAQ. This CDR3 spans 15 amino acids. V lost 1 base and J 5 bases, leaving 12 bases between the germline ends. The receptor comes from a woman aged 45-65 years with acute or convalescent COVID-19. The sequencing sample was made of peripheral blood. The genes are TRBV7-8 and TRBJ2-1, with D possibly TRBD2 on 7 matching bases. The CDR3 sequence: CASSLEGGTHNEQFF. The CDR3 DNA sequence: TGTGCCAGCAGCTTAGAGGGGGGGACCCACAATGAGCAGTTCTTC.